The present entry profiles one T cell receptor beta chain with its context. Its antigen is unknown. The length of the CDR3 is 15 residues. The germline V gene has CDR1 MNHEY and CDR2 SVGAGI. V shed 0 bases and J 3 bases; nucleotides not matched to a gene: 3. This sample is drawn from a study of post-analysis software for immune sequencing data. Unique molecular identifiers were built into the TCR beta cDNA libraries. About 500,000 cDNA molecules were obtained per 1 to 10 million input T cells. TCRdb passed the PCR reads through MiXCR, listing each CDR3 protein once. The profile shows about 500,000 distinct CDR3 sequences, around 40% of them singletons. Findings of the study overall: F-measure co-clustering was strong for batch-matched samples. Comparison of patients with controls showed about 5 TRBV segments more frequent in patients, TRBV5-6, TRBV5-1 and TRBV20-1 among them.

Sample: blood. This sequence was found in a girl aged 5-17 years with multiple sclerosis. The chain joins TRBV6-5 to TRBJ1-2, with 8 bases fitting TRBD1. The DNA of the CDR3 is TGTGCCAGCAGTTACTCTAGACAGGGGCACTATGGCTACACCTTC. Protein: CASSYSRQGHYGYTF.